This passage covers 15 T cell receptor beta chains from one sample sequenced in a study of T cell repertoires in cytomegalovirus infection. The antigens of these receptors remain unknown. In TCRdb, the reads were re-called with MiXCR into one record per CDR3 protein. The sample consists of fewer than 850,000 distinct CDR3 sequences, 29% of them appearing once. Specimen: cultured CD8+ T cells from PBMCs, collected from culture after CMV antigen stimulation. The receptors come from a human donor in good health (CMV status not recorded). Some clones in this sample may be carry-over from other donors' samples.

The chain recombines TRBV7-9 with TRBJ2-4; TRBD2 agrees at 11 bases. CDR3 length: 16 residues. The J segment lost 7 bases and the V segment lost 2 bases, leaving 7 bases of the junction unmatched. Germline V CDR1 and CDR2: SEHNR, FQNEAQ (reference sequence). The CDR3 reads CASSLLAGGLGNIQYF. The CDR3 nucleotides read TGTGCCAGCAGCTTACTAGCGGGGGGCCTGGGGAACATTCAGTACTTC.

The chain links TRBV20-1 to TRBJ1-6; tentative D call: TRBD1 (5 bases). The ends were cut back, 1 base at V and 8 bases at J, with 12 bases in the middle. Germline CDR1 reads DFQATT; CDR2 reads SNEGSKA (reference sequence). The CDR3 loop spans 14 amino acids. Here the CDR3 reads CSARGQGFDSPLHF. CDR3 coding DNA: TGCAGTGCTAGAGGGCAGGGCTTCGATTCACCCCTCCACTTT.

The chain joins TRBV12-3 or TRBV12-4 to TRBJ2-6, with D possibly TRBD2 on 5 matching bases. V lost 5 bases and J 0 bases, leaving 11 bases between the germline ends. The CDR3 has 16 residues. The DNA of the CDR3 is TGTGCCAGCAGTACCGGGGAGAACTCTGGGGCCAACGTCCTGACTTTC. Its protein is CASSTGENSGANVLTF.

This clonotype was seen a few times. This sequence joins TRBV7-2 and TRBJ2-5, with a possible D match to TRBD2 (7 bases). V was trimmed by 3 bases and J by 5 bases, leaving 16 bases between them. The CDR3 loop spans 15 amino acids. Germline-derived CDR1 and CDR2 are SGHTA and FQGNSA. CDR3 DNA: TGTGCCAGCAGCTTTAGGGGGGGGTTCGGGGAGACCCAGTACTTC. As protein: CASSFRGGFGETQYF. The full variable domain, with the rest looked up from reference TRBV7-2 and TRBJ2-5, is GAGVSQSPSNKVTEKGKDVELRCDPISGHTALYWYRQSLGQGLEFLIYFQGNSAPDKSGLPSDRFSAERTGGSVSTLTIQRTQQEDSAVYLCASSFRGGFGETQYFGPGTRLLVL.

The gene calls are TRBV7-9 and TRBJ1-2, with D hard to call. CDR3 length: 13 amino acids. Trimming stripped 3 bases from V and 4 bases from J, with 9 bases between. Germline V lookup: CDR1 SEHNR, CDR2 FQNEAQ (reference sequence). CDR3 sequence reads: CASSLGETYGYTF. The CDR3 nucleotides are TGTGCCAGCAGCTTGGGAGAGACCTATGGCTACACCTTC.

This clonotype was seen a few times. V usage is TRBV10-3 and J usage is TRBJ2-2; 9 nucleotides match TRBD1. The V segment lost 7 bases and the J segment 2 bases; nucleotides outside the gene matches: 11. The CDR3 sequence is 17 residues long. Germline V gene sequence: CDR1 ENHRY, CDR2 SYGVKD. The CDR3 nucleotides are TGTGCCATCAACCTATTCGCGGGACAGGGCAACACCGGGGAGCTGTTTTTT. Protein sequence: CAINLFAGQGNTGELFF.

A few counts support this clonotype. CDR3 region: CASSSASNQETQYF. The CDR3 DNA sequence: TGTGCCAGCAGCTCCGCAAGCAACCAAGAGACCCAGTACTTC. V is TRBV6-2 or TRBV6-3 and J is TRBJ2-5; D is unresolved. V lost 6 bases and J 0 bases, leaving 11 bases between the germline ends. This CDR3 comprises 14 residues. CDR1 and CDR2 from the germline V gene are MNHEY and SVGEGT.

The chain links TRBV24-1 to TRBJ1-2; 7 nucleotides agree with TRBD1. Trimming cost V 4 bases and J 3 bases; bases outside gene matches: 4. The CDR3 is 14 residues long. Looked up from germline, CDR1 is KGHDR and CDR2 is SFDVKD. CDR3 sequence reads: CATSEVDRDYGYTF. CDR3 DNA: TGTGCCACCAGTGAGGTTGACAGGGACTATGGCTACACCTTC.

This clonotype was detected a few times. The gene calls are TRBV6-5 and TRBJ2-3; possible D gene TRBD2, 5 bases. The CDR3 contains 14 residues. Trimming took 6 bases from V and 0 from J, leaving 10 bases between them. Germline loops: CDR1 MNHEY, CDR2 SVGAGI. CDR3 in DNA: TGTGCCAGCAGCGAGCGGTTTAGCACAGATACGCAGTATTTT. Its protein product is CASSERFSTDTQYF.

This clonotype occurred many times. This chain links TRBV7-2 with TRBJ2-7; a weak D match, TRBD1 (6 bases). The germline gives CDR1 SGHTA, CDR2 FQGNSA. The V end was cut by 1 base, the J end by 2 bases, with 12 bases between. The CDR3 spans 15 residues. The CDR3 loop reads CASSLEGVGPYEQYV. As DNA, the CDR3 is TGTGCCAGCAGCTTAGAGGGGGTGGGCCCCTACGAGCAGTACGTC.

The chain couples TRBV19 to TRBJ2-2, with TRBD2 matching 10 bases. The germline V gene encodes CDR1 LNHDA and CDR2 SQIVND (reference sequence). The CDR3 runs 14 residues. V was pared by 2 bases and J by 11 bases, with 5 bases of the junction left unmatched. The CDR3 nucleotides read TGTGCCAGTAGTATAAGGCTAGCGGGGGTCGAGCTGTTTTTT. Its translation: CASSIRLAGVELFF.

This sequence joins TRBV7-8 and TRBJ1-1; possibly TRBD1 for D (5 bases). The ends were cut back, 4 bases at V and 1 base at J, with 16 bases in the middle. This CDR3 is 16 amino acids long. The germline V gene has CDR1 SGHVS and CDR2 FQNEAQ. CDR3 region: CASSYGSQGPNTEAFF. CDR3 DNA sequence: TGTGCCAGCAGCTATGGTAGTCAGGGTCCGAACACTGAAGCTTTCTTT.

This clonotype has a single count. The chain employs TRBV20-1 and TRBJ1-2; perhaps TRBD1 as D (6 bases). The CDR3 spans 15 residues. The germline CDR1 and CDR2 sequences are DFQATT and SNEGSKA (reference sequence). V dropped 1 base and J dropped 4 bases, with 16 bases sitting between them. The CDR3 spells CSARGRGETLYGYTF. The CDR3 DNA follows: TGCAGTGCTAGAGGGAGGGGGGAAACCCTCTATGGCTACACCTTC.

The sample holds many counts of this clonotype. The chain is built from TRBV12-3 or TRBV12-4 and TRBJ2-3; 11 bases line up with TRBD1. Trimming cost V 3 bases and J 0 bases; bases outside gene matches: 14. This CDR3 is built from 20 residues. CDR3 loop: CASSFWTGGTAEPSTDTQYF. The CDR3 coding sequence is TGTGCCAGCAGTTTCTGGACAGGGGGCACAGCGGAGCCTAGCACAGATACGCAGTATTTT.

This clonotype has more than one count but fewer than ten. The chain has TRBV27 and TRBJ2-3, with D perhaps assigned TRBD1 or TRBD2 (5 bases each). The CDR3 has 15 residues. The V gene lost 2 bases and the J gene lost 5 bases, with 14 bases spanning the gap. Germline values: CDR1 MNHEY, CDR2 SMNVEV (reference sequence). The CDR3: CASSLDARAGDTQYF. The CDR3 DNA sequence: TGTGCCAGCAGTTTAGATGCCAGGGCGGGAGATACGCAGTATTTT.